The clone carrying this TCR beta chain was found many times. The target antigen is unknown. The source of the sample is a study of T cells in Graves' hyperthyroidism and ophthalmopathy. Whole-study results and caveats: Before onset, ophthalmopathy was predicted by the model a median around 6.5 months earlier.

PBMCs were sourced from less than 13 ml fresh peripheral blood. The CDR3 covers 14 residues. V lost 2 bases and J 4 bases, leaving 11 bases between the germline ends. The germline CDR1 and CDR2 sequences are MNHEY and SMNVEV (reference sequence). The CDR3 regions of TCR beta were amplified from RNA transcripts. RT-PCR in the first round (using the HTBI primer set) targeted the TCR CDR3. TCRdb re-called the multiplex PCR reads through MiXCR, storing one row per CDR3 protein. Found here are fewer than 650,000 distinct CDR3 sequences, 14% to 15% of them singletons; the top ten hold about 3.9%. Material for sequencing was blood. This chain uses TRBV27 with TRBJ1-1; possible D gene TRBD1, 5 bases. The sequence came from a woman between 35 and 50 years old with Graves' ophthalmopathy. The CDR3 is CASSLRGGSTEAFF. The CDR3 nucleotides read TGTGCCAGCAGTTTAAGGGGCGGTAGCACTGAAGCTTTCTTT.